The T cell receptor beta chain described here comes from a study of blood T cell repertoires in COVID-19. Study overall: Samples came from the United States, Italy and Spain, spanning acute and convalescent COVID-19.

Clones were read by immunoSEQ multiplex PCR, and TCRdb kept only the in-frame ones, dropping some. The sample shows tens of thousands of clones, 70% to 90% of them seen only once. V lost 2 bases and J 4 bases, leaving 13 bases between the germline ends. Germline CDR1 reads KGHSH; CDR2 reads LQKENI. The CDR3 is made up of 15 amino acids. The chain combines TRBV18 with TRBJ2-3, with a possible D match to TRBD2 (6 bases). The sequenced sample was peripheral blood. This sequence originates from a human donor in a cohort sampled during active COVID-19. The CDR3 sequence is CASSPGLARADTQYF. Here the CDR3 DNA reads TGTGCCAGCTCACCAGGGCTAGCGAGGGCAGATACGCAGTATTTT.